Given below is one T cell receptor (beta chain) in context. The data stem from a study of blood T cell repertoires in COVID-19. TCRdb's table, derived via immunoSEQ multiplex PCR, lists solely in-frame clones and lacks some. The table includes about 150,000 clones, less than 90% detected once. The CDR3 loop spans 14 amino acids. The J segment lost 4 bases and the V segment lost 2 bases, leaving 4 bases of the junction unmatched. Germline V gives CDR1 KGHSH, CDR2 LQKENI. The receptor was isolated from a woman between 45 and 65 years old who had recovered from COVID-19. The chain recombines TRBV18 with TRBJ2-7, with 8 nucleotides matching TRBD2. Sequences were obtained from PBMCs or T cells enriched from blood (not recorded which). The CDR3 DNA reads TGTGCCAGCTCACCAGGGAGCGGGGGATACGAGCAGTACTTC. This codes for CASSPGSGGYEQYF. Full variable domain (remainder filled in from reference TRBV18 and TRBJ2-7): NAGVMQNPRHLVRRRGQEARLRCSPMKGHSHVYWYRQLPEEGLKFMVYLQKENIIDESGMPKERFSAEFPKEGPSILRIQQVVRGDSAAYFCASSPGSGGYEQYFGPGTRLTVT.